This T cell receptor (beta chain) stems from a study of CD8+ T cells in alopecia areata. Overall study: The authors grafted skin from approximately 6-13-month-old C3H/HeJ donors with spontaneous alopecia onto 7-10-week-old female C3H/HeJ mice. Study-level results: Tissue-resident alphabeta T cells belonging to normal skin likewise get sequenced within scalp specimens. Researchers reported that TCR sharing among patients proved less clear than in mice, possibly HLA-linked. Across lesional scalp, and particularly alopecia totalis/universalis, clonality surpassed that of normal scalp.

This clone was counted between two and nine times. Its cognate antigen is unknown. These gene names are mouse names. The read is 4 residues too short to cover the CDR3 end, so that end is filled in from the germline J gene. Other nucleotide sequences in the sample specify the same CDR3. Germline V gene sequence: CDR1 FNHDT, CDR2 SITEND (reference sequence). V shed 2 bases, J shed 2 bases, and the junction held 1 base outside the gene matches. This CDR3 spans 13 amino acids. The authors extracted RNA and reverse transcribed it into cDNA as the sequencing template. Sequenced by immunoSEQ multiplex PCR; TCRdb stores in-frame clones only, minus some. The table lists under 350,000 clones, with no singletons. The study sorted pooled cutaneous lymph node cells by CD4, CD8alpha, NKG2D, NKG2ACE and other markers.

The rearrangement uses TRBV19 and TRBJ2-7; 7 nucleotides agree with TRBD1. The receptor was isolated from a C3H/HeJ mouse with alopecia areata. The strain is characterized by the MHC haplotype H2-k. Input material: CD4+ T cells sorted from a lymph node. The chain's CDR3 is CASSIQGAYEQYF. Incomplete CDR3 DNA: TGTGCCAGCAGTATTCAGGGGGCCTAT.